Following are 17 T cell receptor beta chains from one sample sequenced in a study of PD-L1 blockade in urothelial cancer. Clones were read by immunoSEQ multiplex PCR, and TCRdb kept only the in-frame ones, dropping some. There are 50,000 or so clones in the sample; 85% to 90% occur only once, and 20% to 25% lies in the top ten. The time point here: pretreatment peripheral blood. Sequencing used PBMCs, obtained around atezolizumab (anti-PD-L1) treatment. Every receptor here comes from a man between 60 and 70 years old with urothelial cancer.

The chain joins TRBV18 to TRBJ2-5; tentative D call: TRBD1 (5 bases). Trimming pared 6 bases from V and 3 bases from J, leaving 14 bases between. The CDR3 consists of 14 residues. The germline CDR1 and CDR2 sequences are KGHSH and LQKENI. The CDR3 region is CASSSKETEETQYF. For the CDR3, the DNA is TGTGCCAGCTCGTCGAAGGAGACAGAAGAGACCCAGTACTTC.

The V gene is TRBV28, the J gene TRBJ2-3; TRBD2 matches 12 bases. V trimming: 8 bases; J trimming: 4 bases; junction bases outside the gene matches: 7. CDR1 is MDHEN and CDR2 is SYDVKM in the germline V gene. This CDR3 is built from 15 residues. CDR3 in DNA: TGTGCCAGCGGGCTAGCGGGGGGGCGCGCAGATACGCAGTATTTT. This sequence encodes CASGLAGGRADTQYF.

V gene TRBV2 combines with J gene TRBJ2-5, with 8 nucleotides matching TRBD1. The CDR3 loop spans 14 amino acids. Trimming at V came to 4 bases and at J to 5 bases, leaving 6 bases not matched to a gene. CDR1 and CDR2 (germline): SNHLY, FYNNEI. CDR3 protein: CASSGTGRGETQYF. The CDR3 nucleotides read TGTGCCAGCAGTGGGACAGGGCGTGGGGAGACCCAGTACTTC.

The chain is built from TRBV9 and TRBJ2-7; tentatively, D is TRBD1 (6 bases). The CDR3 totals 15 residues. Germline CDR1 SGDLS, CDR2 YYNGEE. Trimming stripped 3 bases from V and 3 bases from J, with 16 bases between. The CDR3 is CASSGGTLGFYEQYF. CDR3 nucleotides: TGTGCCAGCAGCGGAGGGACACTAGGGTTCTACGAGCAGTACTTC.

The CDR3 here is CASSLRLSGANTGELFF. CDR3 in DNA: TGTGCCAGCAGCTTAAGGTTGTCAGGGGCGAACACCGGGGAGCTGTTTTTT. The chain recombines TRBV7-6 with TRBJ2-2; a weak D match, TRBD1 (6 bases). Germline CDR1 reads SGHVS; CDR2 reads FNYEAQ. Trimming took off 2 bases at V and 0 bases at J, with 13 bases between the two ends. This CDR3 is 17 amino acids long.

The chain couples TRBV6-6 to TRBJ2-7; tentatively, D is TRBD1 (6 bases). There are 11 residues in the CDR3. V lost 6 bases to trimming and J lost 6 bases, with 9 bases between them. Germline V gives CDR1 MNHNY, CDR2 SVGAGI (reference sequence). CDR3 DNA sequence: TGTGCCAGCAGCCTACAGGGCGAGCAGTACTTC. Translation: CASSLQGEQYF.

In this sample, this clone turned up a few times. The genes are TRBV7-2 and TRBJ1-3, with D perhaps TRBD1 (6 bases). Germline CDR1 is SGHTA and CDR2 is FQGNSA. V shed 2 bases and J shed 1 base, with 21 bases lying between them. This CDR3 contains 19 residues. CDR3 in DNA: TGTGCCAGCAGCTTAATGGGCGTTCAGGGGCTCATATCTGGAAACACCATATATTTT. Its protein is CASSLMGVQGLISGNTIYF.

A note on this clone: Given the absence of the conserved phenylalanine or tryptophan at the CDR3 end, a read error is likely. The chain has TRBV19 and TRBJ1-5; 8 positions match TRBD1. Trimming took 5 bases from V and 5 from J; bases not matched to a gene: 11. Germline CDR1 LNHDA, CDR2 SQIVND (reference sequence). The CDR3 totals 16 residues. The CDR3 loop is CASSVTDRVRDQPQHL. CDR3 DNA sequence: TGTGCCAGTAGTGTAACGGACAGGGTTAGGGATCAGCCCCAGCATCTT.

This chain connects TRBV5-1 to TRBJ1-1; D may be TRBD1 (5 bases). Germline V gene sequence: CDR1 SGHRS, CDR2 YFSETQ. Between the trimmed V and J ends, which lost 0 bases and 1 base, there was a span of 10 bases. The CDR3 is made up of 15 amino acids. CDR3 loop: CASSLAGRGNTEAFF. The CDR3 DNA reads TGCGCCAGCAGCTTGGCCGGGAGGGGGAACACTGAAGCTTTCTTT.

The V call is TRBV2, the J call TRBJ2-7; 7 positions agree with TRBD1. With 5 bases clipped from V and 5 bases from J, the junction kept 6 bases outside the gene matches. CDR1 is SNHLY and CDR2 is FYNNEI in the germline V gene. This CDR3 region has 13 residues. The CDR3 spells CASSSQQGNEQYF. CDR3 coding DNA: TGTGCCAGCAGTTCCCAACAGGGGAACGAGCAGTACTTC.

The V gene is TRBV4-1, the J gene TRBJ1-3; 10 positions agree with TRBD1. The V gene end was trimmed by 4 bases and the J gene end by 0 bases; junction bases not matched to a gene: 12. The CDR3 extends over 19 amino acids. CDR1 and CDR2 (germline): MGHRA, YSYEKL. CDR3 in amino acids: CASSPRHGTGDSSGNTIYF. The CDR3 nucleotides read TGCGCCAGCAGCCCGCGCCATGGGACAGGGGACTCCTCTGGAAACACCATATATTTT.

The V gene is TRBV10-3, the J gene TRBJ1-6, with 9 bases matching TRBD1. V shed 3 bases, J shed 8 bases, and the junction held 8 bases outside the gene matches. This CDR3 comprises 16 residues. Germline assignment: CDR1 ENHRY and CDR2 SYGVKD. CDR3 residues: CAISDYFRTGDSPLHF. The CDR3 coding sequence is TGTGCCATCAGTGACTACTTCCGGACAGGGGATTCACCCCTCCACTTT.

The V and J genes are TRBV5-6 and TRBJ2-1; the D is unclear. This CDR3 contains 14 residues. The V gene's germline CDR1 is SGHDT and CDR2 YYEEEE. V lost 0 bases and J 5 bases, leaving 9 bases between the germline ends. The CDR3 loop is CASSLVPLNNEQFF. CDR3 coding DNA: TGTGCCAGCAGCTTGGTCCCTCTAAACAATGAGCAGTTCTTC. Variable domain in full (rest from reference TRBV5-6 and TRBJ2-1): DAGVTQSPTHLIKTRGQQVTLRCSPKSGHDTVSWYQQALGQGPQFIFQYYEEEERQRGNFPDRFSGHQFPNYSSELNVNALLLGDSALYLCASSLVPLNNEQFFGPGTRLTVL.

CDR3 in amino acids: CASYRGINEQFF. Here the CDR3 DNA reads TGTGCCAGCTACAGGGGGATCAATGAGCAGTTCTTC. This chain joins TRBV18 and TRBJ2-1, with 8 bases identical to TRBD1. CDR1 and CDR2 (germline): KGHSH, LQKENI. The CDR3 has 12 amino acids. After removal of 7 bases from V and 6 bases from J, the junction contained 2 bases not matched to a gene.

The chain combines TRBV5-1 with TRBJ1-1, with TRBD1 matching over 9 bases. The CDR3 consists of 15 residues. V shed 4 bases, J shed 8 bases, and the junction held 12 bases outside the gene matches. Germline-derived CDR1 and CDR2 are SGHRS and YFSETQ. CDR3 sequence: CASSPRPGQGKEAFF. CDR3 DNA sequence: TGCGCCAGCAGCCCGAGGCCTGGACAGGGGAAGGAAGCTTTCTTT.

The rearrangement uses TRBV5-1 and TRBJ2-1, with D possibly matching TRBD1 (7 bases). This CDR3 contains 15 residues. The V end was cut by 4 bases, the J end by 6 bases, with 17 bases between. The germline V gene has CDR1 SGHRS and CDR2 YFSETQ. The CDR3 DNA follows: TGCGCCAGCAGCCGCGAGGCAGGGGGGTCCAATGAGCAGTTCTTC. Encoded protein: CASSREAGGSNEQFF.

V usage is TRBV9 and J usage is TRBJ2-2, with 11 positions matching TRBD2. CDR1 is SGDLS and CDR2 is YYNGEE in the germline V gene. The CDR3 totals 15 residues. J gave up 5 bases and V 4 bases, and 4 bases lay outside the gene matches. The CDR3 DNA reads as TGTGCCAGCAGCACTAGCGGGAGTAAGACCGGGGAGCTGTTTTTT. It translates to CASSTSGSKTGELFF.